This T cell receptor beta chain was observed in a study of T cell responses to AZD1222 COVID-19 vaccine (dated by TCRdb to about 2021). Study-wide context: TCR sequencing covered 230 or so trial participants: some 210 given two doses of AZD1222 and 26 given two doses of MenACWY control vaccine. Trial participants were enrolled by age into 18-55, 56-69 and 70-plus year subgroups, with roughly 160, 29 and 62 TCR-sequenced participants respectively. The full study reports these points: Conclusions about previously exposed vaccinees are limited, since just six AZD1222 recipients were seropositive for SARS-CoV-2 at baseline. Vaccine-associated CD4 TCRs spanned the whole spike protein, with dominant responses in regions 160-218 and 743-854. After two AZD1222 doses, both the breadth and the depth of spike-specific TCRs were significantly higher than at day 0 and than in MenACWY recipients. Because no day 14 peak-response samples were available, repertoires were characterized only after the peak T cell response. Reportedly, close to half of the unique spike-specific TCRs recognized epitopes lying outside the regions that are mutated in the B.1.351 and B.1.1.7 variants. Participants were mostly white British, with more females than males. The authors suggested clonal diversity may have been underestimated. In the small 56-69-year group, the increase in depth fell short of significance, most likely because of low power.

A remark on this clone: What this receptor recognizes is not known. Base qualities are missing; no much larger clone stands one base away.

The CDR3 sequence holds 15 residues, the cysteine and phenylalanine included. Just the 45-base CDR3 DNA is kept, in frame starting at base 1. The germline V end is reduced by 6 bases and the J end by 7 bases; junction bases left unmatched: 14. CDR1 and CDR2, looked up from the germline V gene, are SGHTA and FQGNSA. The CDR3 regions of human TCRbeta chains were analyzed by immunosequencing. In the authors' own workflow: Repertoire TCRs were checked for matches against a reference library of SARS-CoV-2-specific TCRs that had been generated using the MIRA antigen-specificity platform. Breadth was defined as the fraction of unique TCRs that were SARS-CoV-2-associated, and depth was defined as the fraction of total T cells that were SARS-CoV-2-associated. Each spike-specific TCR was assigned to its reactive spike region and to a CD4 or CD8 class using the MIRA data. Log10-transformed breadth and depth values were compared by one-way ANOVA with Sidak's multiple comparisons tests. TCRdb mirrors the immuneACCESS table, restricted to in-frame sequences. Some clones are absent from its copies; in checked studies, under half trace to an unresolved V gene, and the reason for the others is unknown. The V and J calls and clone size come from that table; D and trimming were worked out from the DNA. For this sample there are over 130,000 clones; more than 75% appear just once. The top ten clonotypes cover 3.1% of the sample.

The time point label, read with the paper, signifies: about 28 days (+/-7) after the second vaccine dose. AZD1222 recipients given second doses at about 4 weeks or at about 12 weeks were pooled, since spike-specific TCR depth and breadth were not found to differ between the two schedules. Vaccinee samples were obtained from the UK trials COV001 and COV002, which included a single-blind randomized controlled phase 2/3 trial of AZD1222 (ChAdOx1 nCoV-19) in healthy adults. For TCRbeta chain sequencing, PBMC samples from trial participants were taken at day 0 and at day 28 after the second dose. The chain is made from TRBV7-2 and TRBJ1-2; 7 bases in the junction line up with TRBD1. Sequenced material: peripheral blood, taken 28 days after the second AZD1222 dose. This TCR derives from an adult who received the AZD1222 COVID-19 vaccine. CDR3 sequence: CASRSGGGTGRGYTF. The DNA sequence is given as TGTGCCAGCAGATCAGGGGGTGGGACCGGCCGTGGCTACACCTTC.